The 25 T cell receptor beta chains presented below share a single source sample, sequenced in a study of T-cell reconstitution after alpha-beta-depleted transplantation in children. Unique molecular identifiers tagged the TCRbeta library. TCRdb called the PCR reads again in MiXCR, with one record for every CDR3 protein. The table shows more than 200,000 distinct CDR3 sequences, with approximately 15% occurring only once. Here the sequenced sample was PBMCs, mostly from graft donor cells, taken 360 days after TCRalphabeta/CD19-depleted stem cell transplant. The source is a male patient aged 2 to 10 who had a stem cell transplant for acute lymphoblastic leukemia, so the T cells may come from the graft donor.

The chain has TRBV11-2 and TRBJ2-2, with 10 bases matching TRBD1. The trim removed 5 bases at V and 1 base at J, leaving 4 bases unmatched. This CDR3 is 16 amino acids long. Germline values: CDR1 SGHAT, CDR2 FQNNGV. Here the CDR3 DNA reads TGTGCCAGCAGCGCTTGGACAGGGGGGAACACCGGGGAGCTGTTTTTT. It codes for CASSAWTGGNTGELFF.

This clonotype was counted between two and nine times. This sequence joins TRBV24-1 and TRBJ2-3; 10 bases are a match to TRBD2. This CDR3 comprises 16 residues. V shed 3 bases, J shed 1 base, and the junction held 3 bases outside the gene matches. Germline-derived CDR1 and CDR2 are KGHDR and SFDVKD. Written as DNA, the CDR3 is TGTGCCACCAGTGATCGAACTAGCGGGGGCACAGATACGCAGTATTTT. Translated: CATSDRTSGGTDTQYF.

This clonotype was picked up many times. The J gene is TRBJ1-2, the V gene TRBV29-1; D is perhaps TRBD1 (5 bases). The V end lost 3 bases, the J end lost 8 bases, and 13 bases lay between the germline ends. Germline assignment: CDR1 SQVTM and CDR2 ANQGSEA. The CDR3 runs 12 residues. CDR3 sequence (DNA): TGCAGCGTTGACGCAGGGTCGAAGGGCTACACCTTC. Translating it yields CSVDAGSKGYTF.

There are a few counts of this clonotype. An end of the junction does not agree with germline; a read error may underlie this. The CDR3 DNA sequence: TGTGCCAGCAGCGTAGTGACAGGGCTTCCCCTTCGGTTT. Its translation is CASSVVTGLPLRF. The genes are TRBV9 and TRBJ1-2, with 7 bases fitting TRBD1. The germline CDR1 and CDR2 sequences are SGDLS and YYNGEE. The CDR3 runs to 13 residues.

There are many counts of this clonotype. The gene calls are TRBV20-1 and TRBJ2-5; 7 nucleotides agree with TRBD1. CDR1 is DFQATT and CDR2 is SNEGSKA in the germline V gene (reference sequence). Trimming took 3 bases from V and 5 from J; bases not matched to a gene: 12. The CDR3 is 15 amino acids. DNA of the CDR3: TGCAGTGCTAGTCGGGACAGCAGCACATTTGAGACCCAGTACTTC. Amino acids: CSASRDSSTFETQYF.

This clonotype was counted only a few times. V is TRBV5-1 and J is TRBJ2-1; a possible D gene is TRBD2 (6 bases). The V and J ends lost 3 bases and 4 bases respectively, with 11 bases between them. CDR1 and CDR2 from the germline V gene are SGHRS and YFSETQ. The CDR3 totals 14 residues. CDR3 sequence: CASSWRGGYNEQFF. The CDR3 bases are TGCGCCAGCAGCTGGAGGGGCGGGTACAATGAGCAGTTCTTC.

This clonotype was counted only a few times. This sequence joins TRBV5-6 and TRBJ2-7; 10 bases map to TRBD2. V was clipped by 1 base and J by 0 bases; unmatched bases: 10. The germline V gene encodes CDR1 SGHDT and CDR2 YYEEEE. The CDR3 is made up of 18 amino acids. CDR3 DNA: TGTGCCAGCAGCTTGAGAATAGCGGGGGGCCGAAGCTCCTACGAGCAGTACTTC. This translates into CASSLRIAGGRSSYEQYF.

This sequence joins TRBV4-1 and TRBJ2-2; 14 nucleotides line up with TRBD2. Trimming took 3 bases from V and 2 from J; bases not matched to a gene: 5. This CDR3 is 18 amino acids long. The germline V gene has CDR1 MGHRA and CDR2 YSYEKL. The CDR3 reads CASSHGLAGGINTGELFF. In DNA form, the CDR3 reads TGCGCCAGCAGCCATGGACTAGCGGGGGGAATTAACACCGGGGAGCTGTTTTTT.

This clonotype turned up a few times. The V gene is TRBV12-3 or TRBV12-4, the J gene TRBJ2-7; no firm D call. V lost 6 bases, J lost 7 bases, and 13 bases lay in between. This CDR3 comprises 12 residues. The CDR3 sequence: CASSYDTREQYF. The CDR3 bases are TGTGCCAGCAGCTATGACACTCGGGAGCAGTACTTC.

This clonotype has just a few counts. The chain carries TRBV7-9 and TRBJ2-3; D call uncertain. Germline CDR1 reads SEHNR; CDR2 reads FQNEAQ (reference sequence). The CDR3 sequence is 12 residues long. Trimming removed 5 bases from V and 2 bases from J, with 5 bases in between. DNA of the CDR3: TGTGCCAGCAGCATCCCCACAGATACGCAGTATTTT. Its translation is CASSIPTDTQYF. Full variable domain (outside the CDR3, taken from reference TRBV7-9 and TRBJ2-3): DTGVSQNPRHKITKRGQNVTFRCDPISEHNRLYWYRQTLGQGPEFLTYFQNEAQLEKSRLLSDRFSAERPKGSFSTLEIQRTEQGDSAMYLCASSIPTDTQYFGPGTRLTVL.

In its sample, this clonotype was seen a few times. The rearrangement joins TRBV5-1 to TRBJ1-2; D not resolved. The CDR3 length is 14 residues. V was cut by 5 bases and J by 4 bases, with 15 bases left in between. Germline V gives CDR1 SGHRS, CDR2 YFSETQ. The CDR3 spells CASRNPLGSYGYTF. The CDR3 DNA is TGCGCCAGCAGGAATCCTCTGGGCAGCTATGGCTACACCTTC.

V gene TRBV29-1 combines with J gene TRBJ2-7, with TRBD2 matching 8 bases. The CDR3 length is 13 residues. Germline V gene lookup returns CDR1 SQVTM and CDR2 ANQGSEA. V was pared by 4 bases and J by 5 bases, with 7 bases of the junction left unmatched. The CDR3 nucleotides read TGCAGCGTTGCCGGGAGGGCCGCAGACGAGCAGTACTTC. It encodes CSVAGRAADEQYF.

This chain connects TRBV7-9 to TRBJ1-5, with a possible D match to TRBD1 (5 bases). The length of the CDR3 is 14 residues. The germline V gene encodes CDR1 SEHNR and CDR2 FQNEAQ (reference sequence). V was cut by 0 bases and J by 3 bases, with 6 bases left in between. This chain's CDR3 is CASSLAGANQPQHF. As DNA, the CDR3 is TGTGCCAGCAGCTTAGCAGGGGCCAATCAGCCCCAGCATTTT.

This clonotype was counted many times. Here the CDR3 reads CASSLDQGRANTGELFF. The CDR3 region has the DNA TGTGCCAGCAGCTTAGATCAGGGGCGGGCGAACACCGGGGAGCTGTTTTTT. The chain uses TRBV11-2 and TRBJ2-2, with D possibly being TRBD1 (6 bases). Germline V lookup: CDR1 SGHAT, CDR2 FQNNGV. V was pared by 0 bases and J by 0 bases, with 11 bases between. This CDR3 has 17 amino acids.

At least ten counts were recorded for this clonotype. Written as DNA, the CDR3 is TGCGCCAGCAGCTTGGTAGGGGTGTATGAGCAGTTCTTC. Its translation is CASSLVGVYEQFF. This chain uses TRBV5-1 with TRBJ2-1; possible D gene TRBD1, 5 bases. Germline V lookup: CDR1 SGHRS, CDR2 YFSETQ. There are 13 residues in the CDR3. Trimming cost V 0 bases and J 8 bases, with 9 bases left between them.

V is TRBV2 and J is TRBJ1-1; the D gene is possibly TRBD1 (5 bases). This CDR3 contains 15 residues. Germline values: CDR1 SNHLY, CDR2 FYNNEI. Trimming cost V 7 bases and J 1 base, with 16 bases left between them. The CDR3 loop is CASTLPGRKNTEAFF. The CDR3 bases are TGTGCCAGCACCCTACCGGGACGGAAGAACACTGAAGCTTTCTTT.

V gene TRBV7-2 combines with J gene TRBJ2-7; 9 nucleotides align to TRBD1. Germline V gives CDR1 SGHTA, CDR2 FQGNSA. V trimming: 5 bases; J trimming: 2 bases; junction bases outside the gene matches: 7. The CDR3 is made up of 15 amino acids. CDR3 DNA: TGTGCCAGCAGCATCCTACAGGGGGCGCCCTACGAGCAGTACTTC. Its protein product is CASSILQGAPYEQYF.

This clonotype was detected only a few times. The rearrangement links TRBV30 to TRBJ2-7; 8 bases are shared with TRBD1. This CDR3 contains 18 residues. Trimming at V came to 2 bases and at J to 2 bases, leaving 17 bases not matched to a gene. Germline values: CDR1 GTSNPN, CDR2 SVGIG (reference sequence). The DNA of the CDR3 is TGTGCCTGGAGTCCCCTGGTGACAGGGGATAGTTCGGCCTACGAGCAGTACTTC. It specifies CAWSPLVTGDSSAYEQYF.

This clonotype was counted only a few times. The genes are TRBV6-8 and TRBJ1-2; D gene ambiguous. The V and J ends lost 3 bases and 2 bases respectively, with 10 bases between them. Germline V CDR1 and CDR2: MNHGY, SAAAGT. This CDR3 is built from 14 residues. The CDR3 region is CASSYPPRNYGYTF. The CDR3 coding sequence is TGTGCCAGCAGTTATCCTCCCCGAAACTATGGCTACACCTTC.

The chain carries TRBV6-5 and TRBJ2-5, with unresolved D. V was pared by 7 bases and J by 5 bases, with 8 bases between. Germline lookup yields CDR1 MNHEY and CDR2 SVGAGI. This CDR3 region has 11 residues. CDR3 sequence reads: CASILRETQYF. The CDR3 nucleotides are TGTGCCAGCATCCTGAGGGAGACCCAGTACTTC.

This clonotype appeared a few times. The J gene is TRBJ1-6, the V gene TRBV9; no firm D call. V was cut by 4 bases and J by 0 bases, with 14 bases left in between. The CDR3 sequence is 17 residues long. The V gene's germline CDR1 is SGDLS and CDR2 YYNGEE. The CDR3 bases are TGTGCCAGCAGCTTAAGTGCCAGGAGCTCCTATAATTCACCCCTCCACTTT. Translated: CASSLSARSSYNSPLHF.

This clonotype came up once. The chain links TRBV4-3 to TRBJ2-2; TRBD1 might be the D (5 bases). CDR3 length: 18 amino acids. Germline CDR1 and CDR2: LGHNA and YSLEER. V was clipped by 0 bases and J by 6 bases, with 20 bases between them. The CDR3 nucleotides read TGCGCCAGCAGCCAAGAACTGGTGGCAGGGATAGTATCCGGGGAGCTGTTTTTT. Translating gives CASSQELVAGIVSGELFF.

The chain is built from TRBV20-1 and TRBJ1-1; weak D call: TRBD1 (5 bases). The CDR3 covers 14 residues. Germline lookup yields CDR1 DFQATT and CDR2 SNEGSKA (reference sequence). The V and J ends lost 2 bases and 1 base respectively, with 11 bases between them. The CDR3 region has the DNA TGCAGTGCTAGACCCACAGGATGGAACACTGAAGCTTTCTTT. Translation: CSARPTGWNTEAFF.

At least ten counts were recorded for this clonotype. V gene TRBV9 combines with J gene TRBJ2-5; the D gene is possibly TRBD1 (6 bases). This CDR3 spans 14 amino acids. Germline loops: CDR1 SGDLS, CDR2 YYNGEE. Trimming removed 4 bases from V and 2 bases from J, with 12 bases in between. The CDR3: CASSQRQEQETQYF. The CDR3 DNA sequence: TGTGCCAGCAGCCAACGACAGGAGCAAGAGACCCAGTACTTC.

CDR3 coding DNA: TGCAGTGGTACTGGGGGAATAATAGATACGCAGTATTTT. This translates into CSGTGGIIDTQYF. This chain links TRBV20-1 with TRBJ2-3; D tentatively reads TRBD1 or TRBD2 (5 bases each). CDR1 and CDR2 (germline): DFQATT, SNEGSKA (reference sequence). The CDR3 sequence is 13 residues long. Trimming pared 7 bases from V and 5 bases from J, leaving 16 bases between.